This entry lists 15 T cell receptor beta chains sequenced from one sample in a study of T cells after yellow fever vaccination. TCRdb used MiXCR to reprocess the 5' RACE reads, holding one entry per CDR3 protein. The table has approximately 330,000 distinct CDR3 sequences, approximately 12% seen once. Sequenced material: CD4+ T cells sorted from PBMCs, taken 15 days after the yellow fever booster vaccination. These receptors originate from a man younger than 30 who received the YFV17D yellow fever vaccine.

The chain is built from TRBV7-8 and TRBJ2-7; D possibly corresponds to TRBD1 (6 bases). The germline V gene has CDR1 SGHVS and CDR2 FQNEAQ. V lost 5 bases to trimming and J lost 7 bases, with 18 bases between them. This CDR3 contains 14 residues. CDR3 amino acids: CASSQSPAQGEQYV. The CDR3 nucleotides are TGTGCCAGCAGCCAAAGTCCCGCGCAGGGGGAGCAGTACGTC.

This clonotype came up a few times. The chain employs TRBV6-1 and TRBJ1-1; D remains ambiguous. The V and J ends lost 3 bases and 1 base respectively, with 9 bases between them. Germline CDR1 is MNHNS and CDR2 is SASEGT. The CDR3 runs 14 residues. Written as DNA, the CDR3 is TGTGCCAGCAGTGATACGTGGGGGAACACTGAAGCTTTCTTT. Amino acid sequence: CASSDTWGNTEAFF.

The chain links TRBV5-1 to TRBJ2-7; 7 positions match TRBD1. The J segment lost 0 bases and the V segment lost 9 bases, leaving 9 bases of the junction unmatched. CDR3 length equals 14 residues. CDR1 is SGHRS, CDR2 YFSETQ, per germline. The CDR3 spells CATSAAGGSYEQYF. CDR3 bases: TGCGCCACCAGTGCGGCAGGGGGCTCCTACGAGCAGTACTTC.

The J gene is TRBJ1-1, the V gene TRBV6-5; D may be TRBD1 (5 bases). V lost 4 bases to trimming and J lost 0 bases, with 15 bases between them. This CDR3 has 16 residues. The germline gives CDR1 MNHEY, CDR2 SVGAGI. The CDR3 protein is CASSSGAALMNTEAFF. For the CDR3, the DNA is TGTGCCAGCAGTTCCGGGGCCGCACTCATGAACACTGAAGCTTTCTTT.

This clonotype was found a few times. The genes are TRBV7-3 and TRBJ2-1; D possibly corresponds to TRBD1 (5 bases). This CDR3 comprises 15 residues. Germline lookup yields CDR1 SGHTA and CDR2 FQGTGA. Trimming shortened V by 3 bases and J by 2 bases, and 11 bases separated the two germline ends. The CDR3 region has the DNA TGTGCCAGCAGCTTCACTGACAGACCCTACAATGAGCAGTTCTTC. Translation: CASSFTDRPYNEQFF.

This clonotype was picked up a small number of times. The rearrangement links TRBV2 to TRBJ2-1; D is unresolved. Between the trimmed V and J ends, which lost 3 bases and 7 bases, there was a span of 4 bases. Germline CDR1 SNHLY, CDR2 FYNNEI. The CDR3 spans 11 residues. The CDR3 sequence: CASSEGNEQFF. In DNA, the CDR3 is TGTGCCAGCAGTGAGGGTAATGAGCAGTTCTTC.

V usage is TRBV6-5 and J usage is TRBJ2-5, with D perhaps TRBD1 (6 bases). The CDR3 is made up of 13 amino acids. Germline loops: CDR1 MNHEY, CDR2 SVGAGI. The V and J ends lost 6 bases and 2 bases respectively, with 10 bases between them. The CDR3 loop is CASRRTDQETQYF. In DNA form, the CDR3 reads TGTGCCAGCAGGAGGACAGATCAAGAGACCCAGTACTTC.

The chain links TRBV5-1 to TRBJ1-1, with D maybe TRBD1 (6 bases). Germline V gene sequence: CDR1 SGHRS, CDR2 YFSETQ. The CDR3 extends over 15 amino acids. V gave up 4 bases and J gave up 4 bases, with 17 bases separating them. CDR3 residues: CASSPRAGETTEAFF. The CDR3 nucleotides read TGCGCCAGCAGCCCTCGGGCAGGGGAGACCACTGAAGCTTTCTTT.

This clonotype showed up just a few times. The chain joins TRBV10-3 to TRBJ2-5, with a possible D match to TRBD2 (5 bases). Trimming took 4 bases from V and 3 from J, leaving 15 bases between them. The CDR3 consists of 15 residues. Germline V gene lookup returns CDR1 ENHRY and CDR2 SYGVKD. The chain's CDR3 is CAISAESVGKETQYF. CDR3 sequence (DNA): TGTGCCATCAGTGCGGAGTCGGTCGGGAAAGAGACCCAGTACTTC.

This chain joins TRBV7-2 and TRBJ2-5, with TRBD2 identical over 9 bases. From germline, CDR1 is SGHTA and CDR2 FQGNSA. The CDR3 loop spans 15 amino acids. V gave up 3 bases and J gave up 4 bases; unmatched junction bases: 6. Here the CDR3 reads CASSFGGGAVETQYF. The CDR3 nucleotides read TGTGCCAGCAGCTTCGGCGGGGGGGCAGTAGAGACCCAGTACTTC. The full variable domain, its missing parts supplied by reference TRBV7-2 and TRBJ2-5, is GAGVSQSPSNKVTEKGKDVELRCDPISGHTALYWYRQSLGQGLEFLIYFQGNSAPDKSGLPSDRFSAERTGGSVSTLTIQRTQQEDSAVYLCASSFGGGAVETQYFGPGTRLLVL.

This clonotype has only a few counts. The V and J genes are TRBV27 and TRBJ1-4, with TRBD1 matching 10 bases. The CDR3 is 16 residues long. With 1 base clipped from V and 8 bases from J, the junction kept 7 bases outside the gene matches. The germline V gene has CDR1 MNHEY and CDR2 SMNVEV (reference sequence). CDR3 residues: CASSLFDRDRGEKLFF. Written as DNA, the CDR3 is TGTGCCAGCAGTTTATTCGACCGGGACAGGGGCGAAAAACTGTTTTTT.

This clonotype was recorded a few times. V gene TRBV25-1 combines with J gene TRBJ2-2; D remains ambiguous. Trimming stripped 5 bases from V and 5 bases from J, with 12 bases between. CDR1 is MGHDK, CDR2 SYGVNS, per germline. The CDR3 runs 14 residues. The CDR3 coding sequence is TGTGCCAGCAGTCCTCTGTGGGTTACCGGGGAGCTGTTTTTT. Translation gives CASSPLWVTGELFF.

Only a few counts were recorded for this clonotype. J is TRBJ1-2 and V is TRBV7-2; D unclear. This CDR3 has 14 residues. Germline loops: CDR1 SGHTA, CDR2 FQGNSA. Trimming shortened V by 2 bases and J by 4 bases, and 11 bases separated the two germline ends. CDR3 DNA: TGTGCCAGCAGCTTAAATGCAGTCCCCTATGGCTACACCTTC. Translating it yields CASSLNAVPYGYTF.

This rearrangement joins TRBV6-5 to TRBJ2-3, with 9 nucleotides matching TRBD1. Unmatched junction bases numbered 10, after V lost 5 bases and J lost 1 base. Germline V lookup: CDR1 MNHEY, CDR2 SVGAGI. The CDR3 covers 17 residues. This CDR3 is CASSPGTGIVRTDTQYF. CDR3 DNA sequence: TGTGCCAGCAGTCCGGGGACAGGGATCGTACGCACAGATACGCAGTATTTT.

This sequence joins TRBV5-1 and TRBJ2-1; D is unclear. CDR1 is SGHRS, CDR2 YFSETQ, per germline. The CDR3 extends over 14 amino acids. Trimming took off 2 bases at V and 0 bases at J, with 6 bases between the two ends. The DNA for the CDR3 is TGCGCCAGCAGCTTCCTAGACTCCTACAATGAGCAGTTCTTC. It yields the protein CASSFLDSYNEQFF.